Shown below are 13 T cell receptor beta chains from a single sample sequenced in a study of T cells in Graves' hyperthyroidism and ophthalmopathy. Using RNA transcripts as the source, TCR beta CDR3 regions were amplified. The TCR CDR3 first-round RT-PCR relied on the HTBI primer set. TCRdb re-analysed the multiplex PCR reads in MiXCR, keeping a single row per CDR3 protein. The repertoire consists of around 300,000 distinct CDR3 sequences, with roughly an eighth occurring once and the leading ten covering approximately 35%. The specimen sequenced was blood. All receptors come from a woman between 35 and 50 years old with Graves' ophthalmopathy.

The V call is TRBV19, the J call TRBJ1-1, with D unresolved. Germline lookup yields CDR1 LNHDA and CDR2 SQIVND (reference sequence). Trimming took off 7 bases at V and 5 bases at J, with 17 bases between the two ends. The CDR3 length is 14 residues. The chain's CDR3 is CASIMAGRMTEAFF. In DNA form, the CDR3 reads TGTGCCAGTATTATGGCGGGCCGTATGACTGAAGCTTTCTTT.

There are many counts of this clonotype. The chain joins TRBV27 to TRBJ1-1; D remains ambiguous. Per germline, CDR1 MNHEY and CDR2 SMNVEV (reference sequence). This CDR3 comprises 12 residues. Trimming left V 6 bases short and J 6 bases short, with 11 bases between. In DNA, the CDR3 is TGTGCCAGCAGCACACGGACCTCTGAAGCTTTCTTT. Translating gives CASSTRTSEAFF.

V gene TRBV10-2 combines with J gene TRBJ2-5; weak D call: TRBD1 (5 bases). This CDR3 contains 13 residues. Germline lookup yields CDR1 WSHSY and CDR2 SAAADI. Trimming pared 8 bases from V and 4 bases from J, leaving 14 bases between. Here the CDR3 DNA reads TGCGCCAGCTCGAGTAGGGGCGGAGAGACCCAGTACTTC. This gives the protein CASSSRGGETQYF.

This clonotype was observed at least ten times. This chain connects TRBV24-1 to TRBJ2-5; 9 nucleotides match TRBD1. V lost 3 bases and J lost 1; bases outside the gene matches: 2. CDR1 KGHDR and CDR2 SFDVKD come from the germline V gene. The CDR3 runs 15 residues. The CDR3 nucleotides are TGTGCCACCAGTGATATGACAGGGGGCCAAGAGACCCAGTACTTC. Translated: CATSDMTGGQETQYF.

The rearrangement uses TRBV7-9 and TRBJ2-4, with TRBD1 as a possible D gene (6 bases). The CDR3 is 15 amino acids. Looked up from germline, CDR1 is SEHNR and CDR2 is FQNEAQ (reference sequence). V was shortened by 1 base and J by 6 bases, with 13 bases between the two germline ends. The CDR3 coding sequence is TGTGCCAGCAGCTTAGACACCGGGACAACAAACATTCAGTACTTC. The encoded protein is CASSLDTGTTNIQYF.

As for this clonotype: Just one base apart from a much larger clone, this may be a read error. The V and J genes are TRBV27 and TRBJ2-3; D not certain. The length of the CDR3 is 13 residues. Germline V lookup: CDR1 MNHEY, CDR2 SMNVEV (reference sequence). The CDR3 region is CASSPDDTATQYF. Written as DNA, the CDR3 is TGTGCCAGCAGTCCCGACGACACAGCTACGCAGTATTTT.

The J gene is TRBJ2-5, the V gene TRBV7-3, with 9 positions matching TRBD2. CDR3 length: 16 amino acids. Per germline, CDR1 SGHTA and CDR2 FQGTGA. With 2 bases clipped from V and 0 bases from J, the junction kept 4 bases outside the gene matches. This CDR3 is CASSLGTSPYQETQYF. Written as DNA, the CDR3 is TGTGCCAGCAGCTTAGGGACTAGCCCCTACCAAGAGACCCAGTACTTC.

This clonotype was seen a few times. The chain recombines TRBV14 with TRBJ1-2; 9 positions agree with TRBD1. Per the germline V gene, CDR1 is SGHDN and CDR2 is FVKESK. This CDR3 comprises 19 residues. V was pared by 4 bases and J by 1 base, with 16 bases of the junction left unmatched. CDR3 bases: TGTGCCAGCAGCCCACTACCGGGCCGTGGACAGGGGTTTAACTATGGCTACACCTTC. This gives the protein CASSPLPGRGQGFNYGYTF. The full variable domain, completed using reference TRBV14 and TRBJ1-2, is EAGVTQFPSHSVIEKGQTVTLRCDPISGHDNLYWYRRVMGKEIKFLLHFVKESKQDESGMPNNRFLAERTGGTYSTLKVQPAELEDSGVYFCASSPLPGRGQGFNYGYTFGSGTRLTVV.

This clonotype was found many times. The chain recombines TRBV6-5 with TRBJ1-2; 9 nucleotides agree with TRBD1. The CDR3 loop spans 15 amino acids. V shed 3 bases and J 2 bases; nucleotides not matched to a gene: 4. The germline gives CDR1 MNHEY, CDR2 SVGAGI. The CDR3 reads CASSYSGQGNYGYTF. CDR3 DNA sequence: TGTGCCAGCAGTTATTCGGGACAGGGAAACTATGGCTACACCTTC.

This clonotype was recorded many times. This chain's CDR3 is CASRASLAGGETQYF. In DNA form, the CDR3 reads TGCGCCAGCAGAGCCTCACTAGCGGGGGGAGAGACCCAGTACTTC. V usage is TRBV10-2 and J usage is TRBJ2-5; 12 positions agree with TRBD2. Unmatched junction bases numbered 6, after V lost 6 bases and J lost 4 bases. CDR3 length equals 15 residues. The germline CDR1 and CDR2 sequences are WSHSY and SAAADI.

Points on this clonotype: With a much larger clone just one base away, this may be a read error. The J gene is TRBJ2-5, the V gene TRBV11-2; TRBD1 is a possible D gene (5 bases). Germline V gene sequence: CDR1 SGHAT, CDR2 FQNNGV. CDR3 size: 15 residues. V was pared by 5 bases and J by 5 bases, with 18 bases between. The CDR3 coding sequence is TGTGCCAGCAGCGAAGAGGCAGGGAATTACGAGACCCAGTACTTC. Translating it yields CASSEEAGNYETQYF.

The chain couples TRBV5-5 to TRBJ2-5; TRBD2 aligns across 11 bases. Trimming took 0 bases from V and 2 from J; bases not matched to a gene: 6. CDR3 size: 17 residues. Germline V gene sequence: CDR1 SGHKS, CDR2 YYEKEE (reference sequence). CDR3 sequence (DNA): TGTGCCAGCAGCTTGGCTCGGTTAGCGGGGGGGCAAGAGACCCAGTACTTC. Translated: CASSLARLAGGQETQYF.

This chain uses TRBV20-1 with TRBJ2-2; the D is unclear. Trimming cost V 6 bases and J 0 bases, with 8 bases left between them. The CDR3 spans 13 residues. The germline CDR1 and CDR2 sequences are DFQATT and SNEGSKA (reference sequence). The CDR3 reads CSAVTANTGELFF. The CDR3 region has the DNA TGCAGTGCCGTGACGGCGAACACCGGGGAGCTGTTTTTT.